This TCR beta chain was identified during a study of brain T cells in children with intractable seizures. With regard to this clone: Antigen specificity is unknown.

Study-wide findings and caveats: Patients' HCMV serostatus was unknown; virus specificity rests on CDR3 similarity alone.

TCRdb's table, derived via immunoSEQ multiplex PCR, lists solely in-frame clones and lacks some. Altogether hundreds of thousands of clones are present, nearly 95% being singletons, with the ten largest covering approximately 5%. Time point denoted: blood from clinic visit 5 months post-surgery; TSC patient then seizure free. The sequenced cases were selected for having the highest brain T cell transcript signatures. From germline, CDR1 is PRHDT and CDR2 FYEKMQ (reference sequence). The CDR3 runs to 15 residues. V lost 5 bases and J 3 bases, leaving 17 bases between the germline ends. This specimen was peripheral blood, taken 4 to 5 months after surgery. The sequence was collected from a boy under three years old with tuberous sclerosis and intractable seizures. The chain carries TRBV13 and TRBJ2-7, with D perhaps TRBD2 (5 bases). As DNA, the CDR3 is TGTGCCAGCAGCCCAGCAGCGGCGTTCAGCTACGAGCAGTACTTC. It translates to CASSPAAAFSYEQYF.